This is a list of T cell receptor beta chains from one sample in a study of graft-versus-host responses after intestinal transplantation. This table comes from immunoSEQ multiplex PCR, and its TCRdb copy is limited to in-frame clones, with some not included. The sample records about 94,000 clones, 90% to 95% being singletons. Which antigens these TCRs recognize remains unknown. The sequencing used unstimulated CD8+ T cells sorted from spleen or lymph node cells, collected before intestinal transplant. The receptors come from a human donor who received an intestinal transplant. Each CDR3 is given with its conserved first and last residue.

V: TRBV30; J: TRBJ1-2; CDR3: CAWSSTGTYGYTF
V: TRBV5-6; J: TRBJ1-2; CDR3: CATKPSINYGYTF
V: TRBV13; J: TRBJ2-7; CDR3: CASSLEGQGLYEQYF
V: TRBV7-6; J: TRBJ1-4; CDR3: CASSLGQVEKLFF
V: TRBV27; J: TRBJ2-7; CDR3: CASSMAGDLTPYEQYF
V: TRBV11-2; J: TRBJ2-5; CDR3: CASSLETGAETQYF
V: TRBV4-3; J: TRBJ2-2; CDR3: CASSQVPGTGFTGELFF
V: TRBV27; J: TRBJ2-7; CDR3: CASSLRVGYEQYF
V: TRBV9; J: TRBJ2-1; CDR3: CASSPSGGNNEQFF
V: TRBV5-4; J: TRBJ2-5; CDR3: CASSPGLAGGPETQYF
V: TRBV6-5; J: TRBJ2-7; CDR3: CASWAFYEQYF
V: TRBV10-3; J: TRBJ2-3; CDR3: CAISESNSRASTDTQYF
V: TRBV6-5; J: TRBJ2-7; CDR3: CASIGQGLYEQYF
V: TRBV5-1; J: TRBJ2-1; CDR3: CASSPPSAGVSNEQFF
V: TRBV5-1; J: TRBJ2-1; CDR3: CASSDGGGPYNEQFF
V: TRBV6-6; J: TRBJ1-2; CDR3: CASGRTADGYTF
V: TRBV27; J: TRBJ1-1; CDR3: CASSFPGGEAFF
V: TRBV25-1; J: TRBJ2-1; CDR3: CATTDGRFNEQFF
V: TRBV4-3; J: TRBJ2-7; CDR3: CASSQDAAGTEQYF
V: TRBV28; J: TRBJ1-3; CDR3: CASSYSSGNTIYF
V: TRBV5-8; J: TRBJ2-7; CDR3: CASSVIAANEQYF
V: TRBV9; J: TRBJ1-2; CDR3: CASSPGREDGTNYGYTF
V: TRBV9; J: TRBJ2-7; CDR3: CASSAGQGKGEQYF
V: TRBV6-5; J: TRBJ2-1; CDR3: CASTEGGGGPNKQFF
V: TRBV4-3; J: TRBJ2-7; CDR3: CASSQIASSYEQYF
V: TRBV27; J: TRBJ2-7; CDR3: CASSAGTEGSYEQYF
V: TRBV7-8; J: TRBJ2-1; CDR3: CASRETSGRLDEQFF
V: TRBV4-3; J: TRBJ2-7; CDR3: CASSQGAGDYEQYF
V: TRBV5-6; J: TRBJ2-5; CDR3: CASSLGVRETQYF
V: TRBV19; J: TRBJ2-1; CDR3: CASLQGDEQFF
V: TRBV9; J: TRBJ1-1; CDR3: CASSVDGGATEAFF
V: TRBV7-2; J: TRBJ2-5; CDR3: CASSLAPLYLGGGPQETQYF